This is a list of T cell receptor beta chains from one sample in a study of Graves' ophthalmopathy and Graves' hyperthyroidism. TCRdb passed the multiplex PCR reads through MiXCR, listing each CDR3 protein once. In the table there are hundreds of thousands of distinct CDR3 sequences, over 40% of which are singletons. Sequencing was done on a sample of peripheral blood. The receptors derive from an adult man with Graves' ophthalmopathy. The CDR3 runs from the conserved cysteine through the conserved F or W. The order of the fields is D gene, J gene, V gene, clone size, CDR3 DNA, CDR3 protein. D genes are given only for firm matches. Size tells how often a clone was seen (once, few, many) or the class of an expanded clone, and some rows leave it out.

D: .; J: TRBJ2-6; V: TRBV9; size: .; DNA: TGTGCCAGCTCATCCGGGTCGGGGGCCTTCTCTGGGGCCAACGTCCTGACTTTC; CDR3: CASSSGSGAFSGANVLTF
D: .; J: TRBJ1-5; V: TRBV9; size: .; DNA: TGTGCCAGCAGCGCCACCGGGAGGCCCAATCAGCCCCAGCATTTT; CDR3: CASSATGRPNQPQHF
D: .; J: TRBJ1-5; V: TRBV29-1; size: .; DNA: TGCAGCTCCGCGGGGGAGGGCAATCAGCCCCAGCATTTT; CDR3: CSSAGEGNQPQHF
D: TRBD2; J: TRBJ2-5; V: TRBV7-2; size: .; DNA: TGTGCCAGCAGCCCGACTAGCGGGAACCAAGAGACCCAGTACTTC; CDR3: CASSPTSGNQETQYF
D: TRBD1; J: TRBJ2-7; V: TRBV7-8; size: .; DNA: TGTGCCAGCCTCCGGGACAGGGCGCGATTAACCCTTGGCGAGCAGTACTTC; CDR3: CASLRDRARLTLGEQYF
D: TRBD2; J: TRBJ2-5; V: TRBV20-1; size: few; DNA: TGCAGTGGAGGACTCGGGAGGGCCTATGAGACCCAGTACTTC; CDR3: CSGGLGRAYETQYF
D: .; J: TRBJ2-7; V: TRBV4-1; size: few; DNA: TGCGCCAGCAGCCAATGGGGGTCTGAGGGAGCCTACGAGCAGTACTTC; CDR3: CASSQWGSEGAYEQYF
D: .; J: TRBJ2-7; V: TRBV29-1; size: .; DNA: TGCAGCGTAGCGGTCGGGACCTACGAGCAGTACTTC; CDR3: CSVAVGTYEQYF
D: TRBD1; J: TRBJ2-3; V: TRBV2; size: few; DNA: TGTGCCAGCAGCGGGACAGGGGTGTCAGATACGCAGTATTTT; CDR3: CASSGTGVSDTQYF
D: .; J: TRBJ2-5; V: TRBV11-2; size: many; DNA: TGTGCCAGCAGCTTATGGTCACAAGAGACCCAGTACTTC; CDR3: CASSLWSQETQYF
D: .; J: TRBJ1-2; V: TRBV15; size: .; DNA: TGTGCCACCAGCAGGGGACGGGAAAACTATGGCTACACCTTC; CDR3: CATSRGRENYGYTF
D: .; J: TRBJ1-2; V: TRBV12-5; size: .; DNA: TGTGCTAGTGGTTTGAACAGGGCCCCCTATGGCTACACCTTC; CDR3: CASGLNRAPYGYTF
D: .; J: TRBJ2-5; V: TRBV7-2; size: many; DNA: TGTGCCAGCAGCTTAACAACCGGCCAGTGGGGAGAGACCCAGTACTTC; CDR3: CASSLTTGQWGETQYF
D: .; J: TRBJ2-2; V: TRBV4-1; size: .; DNA: TGCGCCAGCAGCCAAGGATGGATGAGAGGGGGGACCGGGGAGCTGTTTTTT; CDR3: CASSQGWMRGGTGELFF
D: TRBD2; J: TRBJ2-3; V: TRBV20-1; size: .; DNA: TGCAGTGCACCGCCGGGACTAGGCACAGATACGCAGTATTTT; CDR3: CSAPPGLGTDTQYF
D: .; J: TRBJ2-5; V: TRBV19; size: many; DNA: TGTGCCAGCTCGACGGTGTACCAAGAGACCCAGTACTTC; CDR3: CASSTVYQETQYF
D: TRBD1; J: TRBJ1-3; V: TRBV7-9; size: many; DNA: TGTGCCAGCAGCCTTGGACAGGGGGCTGGAAACACCATATATTTT; CDR3: CASSLGQGAGNTIYF
D: TRBD2; J: TRBJ2-5; V: TRBV7-8; size: .; DNA: TGTGCCAGCAGCCCTACAGGACTAGCTCCCAGTGAGACCCAGTACTTC; CDR3: CASSPTGLAPSETQYF
D: .; J: TRBJ1-5; V: TRBV19; size: few; DNA: TGTGCCAGTAGTCTCCCGGAAGGTCAGCCCCAGCATTTT; CDR3: CASSLPEGQPQHF
D: TRBD1; J: TRBJ1-3; V: TRBV10-3; size: .; DNA: TGTGCCATCAGTGCGACAGGGGGTTCCTCTGGAAACACCATATATTTT; CDR3: CAISATGGSSGNTIYF
D: .; J: TRBJ1-1; V: TRBV7-9; size: .; DNA: TGTGCCAGCAGCCGAGTACGAACAGGGAACACTGAAGCTTTCTTT; CDR3: CASSRVRTGNTEAFF
D: TRBD1; J: TRBJ1-3; V: TRBV7-8; size: many; DNA: TGTGCCAGCAGCTCGTCGTGGGACAGTAGAAGAAACACCATATATTTT; CDR3: CASSSSWDSRRNTIYF
D: TRBD1; J: TRBJ2-7; V: TRBV7-8; size: .; DNA: TGTGCCAGCAGCCAAGATGTGGGACAGGGGGCCTACGAGCAGTACTTC; CDR3: CASSQDVGQGAYEQYF
D: .; J: TRBJ2-5; V: TRBV15; size: once; DNA: TGTGCCACCAGCAGAGGAACAGGGCTCCAGCCCCAGTACTTC; CDR3: CATSRGTGLQPQYF
D: .; J: TRBJ1-4; V: TRBV15; size: many; DNA: TGTGCCACCAGCAGTTTTAATGAAAAACTGTTTTTT; CDR3: CATSSFNEKLFF
D: .; J: TRBJ1-2; V: TRBV6-1; size: .; DNA: TGTGCCAGCAGTGAAATTCCCGGGACATCTAACTATGGCTACACCTTC; CDR3: CASSEIPGTSNYGYTF
D: TRBD2; J: TRBJ2-7; V: TRBV7-2; size: few; DNA: TGCGCCAGCAGCCTCGGCCCCGGGACTAGCGGGGCAAGTCTCCGGGAGCAGTACTTC; CDR3: CASSLGPGTSGASLREQYF
D: TRBD1; J: TRBJ2-6; V: TRBV29-1; size: .; DNA: TGCAGCGTTCGGACAGGGGAAAACTTCGTCCTGACTTTC; CDR3: CSVRTGENFVLTF
D: TRBD1; J: TRBJ2-5; V: TRBV10-3; size: many; DNA: TGTGCCATCAGTGAGGGGACAGCAGAGACCCAGTACTTC; CDR3: CAISEGTAETQYF
D: .; J: TRBJ2-7; V: TRBV20-1; size: .; DNA: TGCAGTGCTAGCGGCCTTTCCTACGAGCAGTACTTC; CDR3: CSASGLSYEQYF